Sequencing of this TCR beta chain was carried out in a study of T cells in Graves' hyperthyroidism and ophthalmopathy. Study-level results: Blood held most thyroid clonotypes expanded above 0.001 frequency.

This clonotype was observed at least ten times. Its matching antigen is unknown. Researchers took RNA transcripts and amplified the TCR beta CDR3 regions from them. TCR CDR3 regions were first amplified by RT-PCR with HTBI primers. Using its own MiXCR run on the multiplex PCR reads, TCRdb lists one record per CDR3 protein. The sample lists almost 600,000 distinct CDR3 sequences, approximately 44% occurring once. Together with thyroid ultrasound, orbital computed tomography, serum thyroxine and TRAb, clinical symptoms were used for diagnoses. This CDR3 has 19 residues. The V and J ends lost 0 bases and 0 bases respectively, with 15 bases between them. The germline CDR1 and CDR2 sequences are LGHNA and YSLEER.

Sequenced: peripheral blood or thyroid tissue (not recorded which). The chain couples TRBV4-3 to TRBJ2-6, with D unresolved. This receptor was taken from a woman under 30 with Graves' hyperthyroidism. The CDR3 sequence: CASSQDTLPSLSGANVLTF. CDR3 bases: TGCGCCAGCAGCCAAGATACCCTCCCTTCCCTCTCTGGGGCCAACGTCCTGACTTTC.